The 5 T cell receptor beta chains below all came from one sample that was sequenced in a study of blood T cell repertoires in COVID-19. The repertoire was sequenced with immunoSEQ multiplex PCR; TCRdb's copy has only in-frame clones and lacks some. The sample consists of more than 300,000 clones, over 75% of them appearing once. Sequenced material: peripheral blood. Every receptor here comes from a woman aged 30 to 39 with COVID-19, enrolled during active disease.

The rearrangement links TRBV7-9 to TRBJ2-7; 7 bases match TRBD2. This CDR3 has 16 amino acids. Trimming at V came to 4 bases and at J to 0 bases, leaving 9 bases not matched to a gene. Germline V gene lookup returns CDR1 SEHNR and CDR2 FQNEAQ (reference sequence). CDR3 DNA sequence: TGTGCCAGCAGCTCGCCCAGGGAGCGGGGCTCCTACGAGCAGTACTTC. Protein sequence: CASSSPRERGSYEQYF.

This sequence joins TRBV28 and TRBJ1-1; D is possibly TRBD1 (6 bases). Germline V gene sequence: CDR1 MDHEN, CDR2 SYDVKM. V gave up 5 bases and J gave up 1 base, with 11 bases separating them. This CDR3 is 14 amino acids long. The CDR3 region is CASSTQGPNTEAFF. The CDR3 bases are TGTGCCAGCAGTACACAGGGCCCGAACACTGAAGCTTTCTTT.

CDR3 region: CASKEGQGRIGGNTIYF. CDR3 nucleotide sequence: TGTGCCAGCAAGGAAGGACAGGGGAGGATCGGTGGAAACACCATATATTTT. The chain joins TRBV2 to TRBJ1-3; the match to TRBD1 covers 9 bases. Per the germline V gene, CDR1 is SNHLY and CDR2 is FYNNEI. V was clipped by 7 bases and J by 3 bases; unmatched bases: 13. The CDR3 covers 17 residues.

The CDR3 is CAWSTAGGTGGAFF. DNA of the CDR3: TGTGCCTGGAGTACCGCCGGGGGAACCGGGGGAGCTTTCTTT. The J gene is TRBJ1-1, the V gene TRBV30; D may be TRBD1 (5 bases). The germline V gene encodes CDR1 GTSNPN and CDR2 SVGIG (reference sequence). Trimming took 2 bases from V and 10 from J, leaving 20 bases between them. There are 14 residues in the CDR3.

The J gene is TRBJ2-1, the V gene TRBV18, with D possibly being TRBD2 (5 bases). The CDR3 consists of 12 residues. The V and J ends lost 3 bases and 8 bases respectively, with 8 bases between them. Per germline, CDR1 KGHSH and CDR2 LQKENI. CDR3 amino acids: CASSPDGDEQFF. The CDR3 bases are TGTGCCAGCTCACCCGACGGGGATGAGCAGTTCTTC.